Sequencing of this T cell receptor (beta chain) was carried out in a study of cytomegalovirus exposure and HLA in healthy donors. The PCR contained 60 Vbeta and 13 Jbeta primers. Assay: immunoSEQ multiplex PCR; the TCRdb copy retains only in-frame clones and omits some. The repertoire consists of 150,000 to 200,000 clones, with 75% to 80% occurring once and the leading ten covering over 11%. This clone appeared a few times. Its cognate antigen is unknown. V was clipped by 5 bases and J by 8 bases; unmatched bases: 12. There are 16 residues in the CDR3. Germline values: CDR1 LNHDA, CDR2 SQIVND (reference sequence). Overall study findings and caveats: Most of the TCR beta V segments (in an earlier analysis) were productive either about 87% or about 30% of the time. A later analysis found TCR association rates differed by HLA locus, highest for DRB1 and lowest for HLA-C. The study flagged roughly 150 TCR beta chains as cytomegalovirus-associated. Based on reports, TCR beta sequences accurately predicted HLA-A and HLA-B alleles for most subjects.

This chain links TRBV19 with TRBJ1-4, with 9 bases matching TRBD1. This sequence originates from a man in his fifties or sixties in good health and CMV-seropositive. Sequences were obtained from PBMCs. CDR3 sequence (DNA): TGTGCCAGTAGTTCCATAGGACAGGGGCAAATCGAAAAACTGTTTTTT. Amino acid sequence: CASSSIGQGQIEKLFF.